These 17 T cell receptor beta chains came from one sample sequenced in a study of CD8+CD57+ T cells in acquired aplastic anemia. Patients picked for sequencing had shown CD8+CD57+ cell expansion detected by flow cytometry. Genomic DNA was employed as the template in profiling TCR beta VDJ and CDR3. TCRdb re-called the reads through MiXCR, storing one row per CDR3 protein. This table holds 150,000 to 200,000 distinct CDR3 sequences, roughly half found once. Sequencing used sorted CD4+, CD8+, or CD8+CD57+ T cells (not recorded which) from PBMCs. Source of these receptors: a human donor with aplastic anemia.

This clonotype appeared a few times. This CDR3 is CASMAGGNEQYF. The CDR3 coding sequence is TGTGCCAGCATGGCGGGGGGAAACGAGCAGTACTTC. This chain joins TRBV2 and TRBJ2-7; 8 nucleotides agree with TRBD2. Trimming at V came to 7 bases and at J to 5 bases, leaving 4 bases not matched to a gene. The CDR3 contains 12 residues. CDR1 is SNHLY and CDR2 is FYNNEI in the germline V gene.

This clonotype came up a few times. The chain's CDR3 is CASSTRQTVLSSGNTIYF. The DNA for the CDR3 is TGTGCCAGCAGCACTCGACAGACTGTACTTAGCTCTGGAAACACCATATATTTT. The genes are TRBV3-1 and TRBJ1-3, with D perhaps matching TRBD1 (5 bases). V lost 5 bases, J lost 0 bases, and 20 bases lay in between. Germline CDR1 is LGHDT and CDR2 is YNNKEL (reference sequence). The CDR3 has 18 amino acids.

The V call is TRBV24-1, the J call TRBJ2-3; 10 bases are a match to TRBD1. This CDR3 has 16 residues. CDR1 KGHDR and CDR2 SFDVKD come from the germline V gene. The trim removed 4 bases at V and 3 bases at J, leaving 6 bases unmatched. This CDR3 reads CATSDPGTGETDTQYF. CDR3 in DNA: TGTGCCACCAGTGACCCCGGGACAGGGGAAACAGATACGCAGTATTTT.

This clonotype was found once. A much larger clonotype is one base distant, so this may be a read error. V gene TRBV5-5 combines with J gene TRBJ1-1; D is unclear. Germline CDR1 SGHKS, CDR2 YYEKEE (reference sequence). Trimming removed 0 bases from V and 1 base from J, with 10 bases in between. The CDR3 is 15 residues long. The CDR3 reads CASSLVARPNTEAFF. The CDR3 region has the DNA TGTGCCAGCAGCTTGGTAGCACGGCCGAACACTGAAGCTTTCTTT.

The chain is built from TRBV2 and TRBJ2-3; D unclear. The V end was cut by 5 bases, the J end by 5 bases, with 8 bases between. The CDR3 spans 12 residues. The germline V gene has CDR1 SNHLY and CDR2 FYNNEI. The CDR3 region has the DNA TGTGCCAGCAGTTTTTCCCTAGATACGCAGTATTTT. The encoded protein is CASSFSLDTQYF.

This clonotype was seen repeatedly, ten times or more. The rearrangement links TRBV20-1 to TRBJ1-3, with D uncertain. The germline CDR1 and CDR2 sequences are DFQATT and SNEGSKA (reference sequence). The CDR3 extends over 16 amino acids. Trimming removed 0 bases at V and 0 bases at J, with 12 bases between. The CDR3 spells CSARDEYWTSGNTIYF. DNA for the CDR3: TGCAGTGCTAGAGATGAATACTGGACCTCTGGAAACACCATATATTTT.

This clonotype was picked up many times. The chain is built from TRBV10-3 and TRBJ1-1; D is possibly TRBD1 (6 bases). The CDR3 extends over 15 amino acids. Germline CDR1 is ENHRY and CDR2 is SYGVKD. Trimming removed 6 bases from V and 1 base from J, with 15 bases in between. The chain's CDR3 is CAISGGRGPNTEAFF. Written as DNA, the CDR3 is TGTGCCATCAGCGGGGGTCGGGGGCCGAACACTGAAGCTTTCTTT.

This clonotype has ten or more counts. The chain recombines TRBV7-9 with TRBJ2-3, with D possibly TRBD1 on 8 matching bases. The CDR3 covers 16 residues. The germline CDR1 and CDR2 sequences are SEHNR and FQNEAQ (reference sequence). The V end was cut by 4 bases, the J end by 0 bases, with 14 bases between. CDR3 protein: CASSYHRGGSTDTQYF. CDR3 bases: TGTGCCAGCAGCTACCACAGGGGGGGGAGCACAGATACGCAGTATTTT.

The chain has TRBV25-1 and TRBJ1-2; a weak D match, TRBD1 (5 bases). The length of the CDR3 is 14 residues. Germline CDR1 MGHDK, CDR2 SYGVNS. The V end lost 7 bases, the J end lost 1 base, and 13 bases lay between the germline ends. The CDR3 spells CASIGRDSNYGYTF. DNA for the CDR3: TGTGCCAGCATAGGGCGCGACAGTAACTATGGCTACACCTTC.

This clonotype was counted at least ten times. The chain carries TRBV24-1 and TRBJ2-1, with 8 positions matching TRBD1. Germline V gene sequence: CDR1 KGHDR, CDR2 SFDVKD. This CDR3 is 15 amino acids long. After removal of 3 bases from V and 2 bases from J, the junction contained 2 bases not matched to a gene. The CDR3 region is CATSDRTGTYNEQFF. CDR3 DNA: TGTGCCACCAGTGATCGGACAGGGACCTACAATGAGCAGTTCTTC.

This clonotype was observed a few times. V and J are TRBV24-1 and TRBJ2-7; 9 nucleotides agree with TRBD1. Germline V lookup: CDR1 KGHDR, CDR2 SFDVKD. J gave up 2 bases and V 11 bases, and 12 bases lay outside the gene matches. CDR3 length equals 15 residues. DNA of the CDR3: TGTGCCAGCAACCAAGGACAGGGGTTCCCCTACGAGCAGTACTTC. Its translation: CASNQGQGFPYEQYF.

This clonotype was found many times. J is TRBJ2-5 and V is TRBV4-3, with 13 positions matching TRBD2. V lost 3 bases to trimming and J lost 3 bases; unmatched junction nucleotides: 1. Germline CDR1 is LGHNA and CDR2 is YSLEER. This CDR3 is 15 amino acids long. CDR3 nucleotides: TGCGCCAGCAGCCATGGACTAGCGGGGGAAGAGACCCAGTACTTC. Its translation: CASSHGLAGEETQYF.

This clonotype has a handful of counts. This chain connects TRBV5-1 to TRBJ1-3; tentative D call: TRBD1 (6 bases). Germline CDR1 reads SGHRS; CDR2 reads YFSETQ. Trimming cost V 5 bases and J 8 bases, with 23 bases left between them. This CDR3 comprises 16 residues. CDR3 bases: TGCGCCAGCAGTCAACGTTACCGGGGGGCTGGGGACACCATATATTTT. Amino acids: CASSQRYRGAGDTIYF.

This clonotype was counted at least ten times. The rearrangement links TRBV2 to TRBJ1-4, with a tentative D call TRBD1 (5 bases). The CDR3 runs 14 residues. Germline CDR1 and CDR2: SNHLY and FYNNEI. V was clipped by 6 bases and J by 5 bases, with 13 bases between them. CDR3 protein: CASSPQTVNEKLFF. CDR3 DNA sequence: TGTGCCAGCAGCCCGCAGACAGTGAATGAAAAACTGTTTTTT.

Turning to this clonotype: Just one base apart from a much larger clone, this may be a read error. V gene TRBV6-2 or TRBV6-3 combines with J gene TRBJ2-7; no clear D. The CDR3 consists of 14 residues. Looked up from germline, CDR1 is MNHEY and CDR2 is SVGEGT. The CDR3: CASITEFPSCEQYF. CDR3 nucleotides: TGTGCCAGCATCACCGAGTTCCCCTCCTGCGAGCAGTACTTC.

CDR3 sequence reads: CASSLARVRTEAFF. The CDR3 DNA reads as TGTGCCAGCAGCTTAGCGAGGGTTAGGACTGAAGCTTTCTTT. V usage is TRBV7-2 and J usage is TRBJ1-1; D gene unclear. The CDR3 is 14 residues long. V was shortened by 0 bases and J by 5 bases, with 10 bases between the two germline ends. CDR1 is SGHTA, CDR2 FQGNSA, per germline.

This clonotype was picked up many times. The chain uses TRBV10-2 and TRBJ2-7; possible D gene TRBD2, 6 bases. Trimming removed 2 bases from V and 6 bases from J, with 14 bases in between. The CDR3 spans 14 residues. Germline V gene sequence: CDR1 WSHSY, CDR2 SAAADI. The CDR3 protein is CASSEIGGRGEQYF. Here the CDR3 DNA reads TGCGCCAGCAGTGAGATCGGGGGAAGGGGCGAGCAGTACTTC.